This entry concerns a single T cell receptor (beta chain). The data were taken from a study of identical twins. TCRdb re-called the 5' RACE reads with MiXCR, one entry per CDR3 protein. The table has 200,000 to 250,000 distinct CDR3 sequences, roughly 13% seen once. Germline loops: CDR1 SQVTM, CDR2 ANQGSEA. This CDR3 is built from 13 residues. V was pared by 6 bases and J by 1 base, with 4 bases of the junction left unmatched. These records were also assigned to another study, of yellow fever vaccine responses in identical twins.

Material for sequencing was memory (CD45RO+) T cells sorted from blood. The sequence derives from a woman in her late teens or twenties in good health. J is TRBJ1-1 and V is TRBV29-1; 8 bases are a match to TRBD1. Here the CDR3 reads CSVLTGANTEAFF. CDR3 coding DNA: TGCAGCGTACTGACAGGGGCGAACACTGAAGCTTTCTTT.